These 13 T cell receptor beta chains came from one sample sequenced in a study of T cell responses to AZD1222 COVID-19 vaccine. Sequencing was performed with immunoSEQ multiplex PCR; in TCRdb, only in-frame clones are kept and a portion is missing. The sample includes about 120,000 clones, roughly 84% of them seen just once. The sequencing used peripheral blood, collected on day 0 of AZD1222 vaccination. The source of these receptors is an adult in good health.

The chain recombines TRBV2 with TRBJ1-4, with D perhaps matching TRBD1 (5 bases). The V end was cut by 8 bases, the J end by 8 bases, with 21 bases between. Germline V gene data show CDR1 as SNHLY and CDR2 as FYNNEI. The CDR3 sequence is 15 residues long. The CDR3 here is CASELQGTTGEKLFF. The CDR3 DNA follows: TGTGCCAGCGAGCTTCAAGGGACCACCGGGGAAAAACTGTTTTTT.

The chain couples TRBV7-9 to TRBJ1-5; maybe TRBD1 (6 bases). There are 15 residues in the CDR3. The V end was cut by 5 bases, the J end by 0 bases, with 11 bases between. The V gene's germline CDR1 is SEHNR and CDR2 FQNEAQ (reference sequence). The CDR3 loop reads CASSTGTYSNQPQHF. In nucleotides, the CDR3 is TGTGCCAGCAGCACAGGGACTTATAGCAATCAGCCCCAGCATTTT.

The chain carries TRBV4-1 and TRBJ2-1; 7 bases map to TRBD2. The V segment lost 3 bases and the J segment 4 bases; nucleotides outside the gene matches: 0. Germline V lookup: CDR1 MGHRA, CDR2 YSYEKL. There are 13 residues in the CDR3. For the CDR3, the DNA is TGCGCCAGCAGCCAGGGACTATACAATGAGCAGTTCTTC. Translating it yields CASSQGLYNEQFF.

The chain links TRBV4-1 to TRBJ2-3; TRBD1 matches 8 bases. V lost 2 bases and J lost 5; bases outside the gene matches: 9. Germline CDR1 and CDR2: MGHRA and YSYEKL. The CDR3 totals 16 residues. CDR3 sequence reads: CASSQPPRGRRDTQYF. The CDR3 region has the DNA TGCGCCAGCAGCCAACCTCCCAGGGGGCGGAGAGATACGCAGTATTTT.

The rearrangement uses TRBV4-3 and TRBJ1-5; 10 bases line up with TRBD1. CDR3 length: 20 amino acids. V lost 0 bases to trimming and J lost 0 bases; unmatched junction nucleotides: 11. The germline CDR1 and CDR2 sequences are LGHNA and YSLEER. CDR3 in amino acids: CASSQDPAGTGEDSNQPQHF. Here the CDR3 DNA reads TGCGCCAGCAGCCAAGATCCCGCCGGGACAGGGGAGGATAGCAATCAGCCCCAGCATTTT.

This clone showed up just once. CDR3 loop: CAWSVSGTSGVTGELFF. For the CDR3, the DNA is TGTGCCTGGAGTGTATCCGGAACTAGCGGGGTTACCGGGGAGCTGTTTTTT. The rearrangement links TRBV30 to TRBJ2-2; 10 bases map to TRBD2. Germline trimming cut 0 bases from V and 5 bases from J; bases unmatched to any gene: 9. The CDR3 is 17 residues long. The germline gives CDR1 GTSNPN, CDR2 SVGIG (reference sequence).

This chain links TRBV19 with TRBJ2-1; D ambiguous. Germline lookup yields CDR1 LNHDA and CDR2 SQIVND (reference sequence). Trimming stripped 5 bases from V and 7 bases from J, with 6 bases between. The CDR3 loop spans 11 amino acids. CDR3 loop: CASSLGNEQFF. The CDR3 nucleotides read TGTGCCAGTAGTTTGGGAAATGAGCAGTTCTTC.

This chain connects TRBV27 to TRBJ1-2; 8 bases are a match to TRBD1. The germline V gene has CDR1 MNHEY and CDR2 SMNVEV (reference sequence). With V trimmed by 5 bases and J by 2 bases, 4 bases remained unmatched. The CDR3 covers 14 residues. CDR3 in amino acids: CASSPDRVNYGYTF. CDR3 sequence (DNA): TGTGCCAGCAGTCCGGACAGGGTAAACTATGGCTACACCTTC.

This clone was picked up a small number of times. The rearrangement uses TRBV4-3 and TRBJ1-2; D may be TRBD1 (6 bases). The germline gives CDR1 LGHNA, CDR2 YSLEER. With 1 base removed from V and 4 bases from J, the gap between germline ends came to 10 bases. The CDR3 consists of 14 residues. This CDR3 is CASSQAGAGYGYTF. The CDR3 DNA is TGCGCCAGCAGCCAAGCAGGGGCTGGCTATGGCTACACCTTC.

This sequence joins TRBV29-1 and TRBJ2-3, with a possible D match to TRBD1 (7 bases). This CDR3 spans 13 amino acids. V gave up 4 bases and J gave up 3 bases, with 11 bases separating them. Germline-derived CDR1 and CDR2 are SQVTM and ANQGSEA. CDR3 protein: CSVGRGRTDTQYF. The CDR3 DNA follows: TGCAGCGTTGGGAGGGGGCGGACAGATACGCAGTATTTT.

The V and J genes are TRBV4-3 and TRBJ2-5; TRBD2 agrees at 8 bases. CDR1 is LGHNA and CDR2 is YSLEER in the germline V gene. The trim removed 0 bases at V and 4 bases at J, leaving 7 bases unmatched. This CDR3 is 16 amino acids long. CDR3 sequence (DNA): TGCGCCAGCAGCCAAGATACCAGCGGGGGAGGAGAGACCCAGTACTTC. It encodes CASSQDTSGGGETQYF.

The genes are TRBV5-6 and TRBJ2-3; 8 nucleotides agree with TRBD2. The V gene's germline CDR1 is SGHDT and CDR2 YYEEEE. This CDR3 comprises 17 residues. Trimming took 0 bases from V and 0 from J; bases not matched to a gene: 6. In DNA form, the CDR3 reads TGTGCCAGCAGCTTGGGAACCGGGACTAGTAGCACAGATACGCAGTATTTT. Translation: CASSLGTGTSSTDTQYF.

The V gene is TRBV4-1, the J gene TRBJ1-1; D unresolved. There are 14 residues in the CDR3. V was shortened by 2 bases and J by 1 base, with 8 bases between the two germline ends. CDR1 and CDR2 (germline): MGHRA, YSYEKL. In nucleotides, the CDR3 is TGCGCCAGCAGCCAAAGTGGCCCGAACACTGAAGCTTTCTTT. This encodes CASSQSGPNTEAFF.